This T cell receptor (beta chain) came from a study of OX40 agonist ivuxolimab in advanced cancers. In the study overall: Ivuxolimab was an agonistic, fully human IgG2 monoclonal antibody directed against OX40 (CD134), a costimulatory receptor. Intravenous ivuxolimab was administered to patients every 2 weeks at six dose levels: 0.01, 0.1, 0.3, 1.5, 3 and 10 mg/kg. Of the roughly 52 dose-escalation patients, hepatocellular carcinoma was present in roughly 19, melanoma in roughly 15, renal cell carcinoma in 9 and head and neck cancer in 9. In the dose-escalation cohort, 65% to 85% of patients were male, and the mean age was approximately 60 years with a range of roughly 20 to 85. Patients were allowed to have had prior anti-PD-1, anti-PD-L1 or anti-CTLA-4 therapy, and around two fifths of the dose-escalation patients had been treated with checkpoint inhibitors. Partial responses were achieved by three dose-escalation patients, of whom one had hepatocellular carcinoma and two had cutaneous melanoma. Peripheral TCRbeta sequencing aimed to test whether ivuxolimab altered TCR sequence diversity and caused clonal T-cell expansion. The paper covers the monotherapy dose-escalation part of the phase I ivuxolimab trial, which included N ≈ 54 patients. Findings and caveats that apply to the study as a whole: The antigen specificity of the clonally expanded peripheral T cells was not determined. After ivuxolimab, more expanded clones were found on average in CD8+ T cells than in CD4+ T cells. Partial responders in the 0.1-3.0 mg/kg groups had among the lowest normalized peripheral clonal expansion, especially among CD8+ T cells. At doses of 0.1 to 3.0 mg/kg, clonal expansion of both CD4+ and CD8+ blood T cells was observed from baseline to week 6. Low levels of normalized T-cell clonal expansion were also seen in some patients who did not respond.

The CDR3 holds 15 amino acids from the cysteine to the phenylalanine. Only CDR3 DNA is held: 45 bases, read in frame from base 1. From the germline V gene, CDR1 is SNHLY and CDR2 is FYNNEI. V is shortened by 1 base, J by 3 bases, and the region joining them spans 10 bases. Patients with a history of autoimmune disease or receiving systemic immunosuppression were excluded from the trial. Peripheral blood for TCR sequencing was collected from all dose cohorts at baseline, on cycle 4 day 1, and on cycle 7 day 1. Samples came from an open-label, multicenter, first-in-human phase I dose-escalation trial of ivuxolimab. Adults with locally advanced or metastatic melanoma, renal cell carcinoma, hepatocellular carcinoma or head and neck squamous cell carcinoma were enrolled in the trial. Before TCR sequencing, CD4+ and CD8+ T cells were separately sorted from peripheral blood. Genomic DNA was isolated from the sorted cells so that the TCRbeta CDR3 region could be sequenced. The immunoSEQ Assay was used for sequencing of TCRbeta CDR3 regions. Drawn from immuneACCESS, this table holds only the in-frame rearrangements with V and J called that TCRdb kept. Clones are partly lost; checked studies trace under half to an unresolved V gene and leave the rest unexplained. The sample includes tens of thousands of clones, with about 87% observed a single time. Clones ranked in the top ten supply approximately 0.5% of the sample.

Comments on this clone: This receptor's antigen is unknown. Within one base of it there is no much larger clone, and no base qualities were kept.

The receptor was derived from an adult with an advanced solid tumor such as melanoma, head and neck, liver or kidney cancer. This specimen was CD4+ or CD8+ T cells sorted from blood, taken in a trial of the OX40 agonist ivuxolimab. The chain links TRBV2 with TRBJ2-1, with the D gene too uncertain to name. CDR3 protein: CASSEGRSDYNEQFF. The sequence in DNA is TGTGCCAGCAGTGAAGGCAGATCTGACTACAATGAGCAGTTCTTC. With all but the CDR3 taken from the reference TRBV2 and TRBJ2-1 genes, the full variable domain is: EPEVTQTPSHQVTQMGQEVILRCVPISNHLYFYWYRQILGQKVEFLVSFYNNEISEKSEIFDDQFSVERPDGSNFTLKIRSTKLEDSAMYFCASSEGRSDYNEQFFGPGTRLTVL.